The 18 T cell receptor beta chains given below trace back to one sample, sequenced in a study of T-cell memory formation after mild COVID-19. TCRdb reprocessed the 5' RACE reads with MiXCR, giving one entry per CDR3 protein. The table lists 130,000 to 150,000 distinct CDR3 sequences, about a fifth of them singletons. The material sequenced was PBMCs or a T cell subset sorted from them (not recorded which). These receptors all come from an adult woman who had mild COVID-19 (a few samples of this study predate the infection). Cell type and time point are not known.

The chain is built from TRBV6-2 or TRBV6-3 and TRBJ1-5, with no clear D. Germline lookup yields CDR1 MNHEY and CDR2 SVGEGT. V dropped 9 bases and J dropped 9 bases, with 18 bases sitting between them. CDR3 size: 13 residues. The CDR3 DNA is TGTGCCAGGGCGTCCATCCGTTATTCGCCCCAGCATTTT. It is translated as CARASIRYSPQHF.

The chain has TRBV11-1 and TRBJ1-1, with 9 bases aligning to TRBD1. CDR1 SGHAT and CDR2 FQDESV come from the germline V gene (reference sequence). V lost 4 bases, J lost 5 bases, and 8 bases stayed unmatched. CDR3 size: 15 residues. The CDR3 DNA reads TGTGCCAGCAGCTCGCGGGACAGGGTATTAACTGAAGCTTTCTTT. Translating gives CASSSRDRVLTEAFF.

This chain uses TRBV7-2 with TRBJ1-2; no firm D call. The CDR3 covers 14 residues. Trimming stripped 1 base from V and 3 bases from J, with 9 bases between. The germline V gene encodes CDR1 SGHTA and CDR2 FQGNSA. CDR3: CASSLEAGDYGYTF. CDR3 nucleotide sequence: TGTGCCAGCAGCTTAGAGGCAGGAGACTATGGCTACACCTTC.

This clonotype showed up many times. The chain employs TRBV7-2 and TRBJ2-3; tentatively, D is TRBD2 (6 bases). The CDR3 is made up of 13 amino acids. Germline V gives CDR1 SGHTA, CDR2 FQGNSA. The V end was cut by 5 bases, the J end by 1 base, with 7 bases between. CDR3 loop: CASSRRGTDTQYF. The CDR3 DNA reads TGTGCCAGCAGCCGGAGGGGCACAGATACGCAGTATTTT.

The chain employs TRBV5-6 and TRBJ2-7, with no clear D. Germline V gene sequence: CDR1 SGHDT, CDR2 YYEEEE. This CDR3 region has 17 residues. The V and J ends lost 0 bases and 6 bases respectively, with 22 bases between them. CDR3 coding DNA: TGTGCCAGCAGCTTGGGCTGGTCCTGGGAACTTATGAGCGAGCAGTACTTC. Translating it yields CASSLGWSWELMSEQYF.

This clonotype has just a few counts. This chain links TRBV5-1 with TRBJ1-5; D gene uncertain. The CDR3 spans 13 residues. Trimming shortened V by 4 bases and J by 3 bases, and 8 bases separated the two germline ends. Germline assignment: CDR1 SGHRS and CDR2 YFSETQ. The CDR3 is CASSTRPNQPQHF. The CDR3 bases are TGCGCCAGCAGCACCCGTCCCAATCAGCCCCAGCATTTT.

This clonotype turned up a few times. The V call is TRBV30, the J call TRBJ2-7; 9 nucleotides line up with TRBD2. Per the germline V gene, CDR1 is GTSNPN and CDR2 is SVGIG (reference sequence). This CDR3 is 14 amino acids long. Trimming cost V 4 bases and J 1 base; bases outside gene matches: 5. The CDR3: CAWMKGLASYEQYF. DNA for the CDR3: TGTGCCTGGATGAAGGGACTAGCTTCCTACGAGCAGTACTTC.

The chain uses TRBV7-3 and TRBJ1-2, with D maybe TRBD1 (6 bases). The CDR3 totals 14 residues. CDR1 is SGHTA and CDR2 is FQGTGA in the germline V gene. V was pared by 1 base and J by 8 bases, with 14 bases between. As DNA, the CDR3 is TGTGCCAGCAGCTTAATGGGGGGCCGGGAAGGCTACACCTTC. This encodes CASSLMGGREGYTF.

The chain has TRBV10-3 and TRBJ2-2; D call uncertain. This CDR3 spans 15 amino acids. Germline V gives CDR1 ENHRY, CDR2 SYGVKD. Trimming stripped 0 bases from V and 7 bases from J, with 12 bases between. CDR3 residues: CAISESTSRVGELFF. In DNA form, the CDR3 reads TGTGCCATCAGTGAGTCGACATCCCGTGTCGGGGAGCTGTTTTTT.

The chain carries TRBV7-8 and TRBJ2-7; TRBD1 matches at 8 bases. This CDR3 has 15 amino acids. Per germline, CDR1 SGHVS and CDR2 FQNEAQ. The V and J ends lost 4 bases and 5 bases, in that order; junction bases with no gene match: 10. The CDR3 here is CASSSVGQGGHEQYF. The CDR3 nucleotides read TGTGCCAGCAGCTCGGTCGGACAGGGCGGCCACGAGCAGTACTTC.

V and J are TRBV20-1 and TRBJ1-5; 8 nucleotides match TRBD1. The V gene's germline CDR1 is DFQATT and CDR2 SNEGSKA (reference sequence). V was pared by 2 bases and J by 4 bases, with 4 bases of the junction left unmatched. The CDR3 loop spans 14 amino acids. The CDR3: CSARPGQANQPQHF. The CDR3 DNA follows: TGCAGTGCTAGACCGGGACAGGCAAATCAGCCCCAGCATTTT.

The rearrangement uses TRBV15 and TRBJ2-5; the D gene is possibly TRBD1 (5 bases). CDR3 length equals 16 residues. The germline CDR1 and CDR2 sequences are LNHNV and YYDKDF (reference sequence). Trimming took off 1 base at V and 5 bases at J, with 17 bases between the two ends. The CDR3 DNA sequence: TGTGCCACCAGCAGAGGCCAGGGTACGGGTCAGGAGACCCAGTACTTC. Protein: CATSRGQGTGQETQYF.

The J gene is TRBJ1-1, the V gene TRBV7-2, with D possibly TRBD1 on 5 matching bases. Deletions cut 3 bases from V and 2 bases from J, with 10 bases between. Germline values: CDR1 SGHTA, CDR2 FQGNSA. This CDR3 spans 14 amino acids. This chain's CDR3 is CASSFTGTNTEAFF. The CDR3 coding sequence is TGTGCCAGCAGCTTTACAGGTACTAACACTGAAGCTTTCTTT.

This rearrangement joins TRBV5-1 to TRBJ1-1; D remains unclear. Trimming left V 4 bases short and J 1 base short, with 14 bases between. This CDR3 contains 15 residues. The germline gives CDR1 SGHRS, CDR2 YFSETQ. This chain's CDR3 is CASSPMAQPNTEAFF. The CDR3, as DNA: TGCGCCAGCAGCCCGATGGCCCAGCCGAACACTGAAGCTTTCTTT.

The chain couples TRBV5-1 to TRBJ1-1; tentatively, D is TRBD1 (6 bases). Per the germline V gene, CDR1 is SGHRS and CDR2 is YFSETQ. V gave up 0 bases and J gave up 4 bases, with 13 bases separating them. This CDR3 is 15 amino acids long. The CDR3 DNA reads TGCGCCAGCAGCTTGGAAAACAGGGTCGCCACTGAAGCTTTCTTT. Its translation is CASSLENRVATEAFF.

This clonotype was seen a handful of times. The gene calls are TRBV7-2 and TRBJ2-5, with D hard to call. From germline, CDR1 is SGHTA and CDR2 FQGNSA. Trimming removed 5 bases from V and 7 bases from J, with 11 bases in between. The CDR3 is 12 amino acids. Here the CDR3 reads CASSLEIGTQYF. CDR3 in DNA: TGTGCCAGCAGCCTTGAAATCGGGACCCAGTACTTC.

V gene TRBV24-1 combines with J gene TRBJ1-1, with 7 positions matching TRBD1. The junction had 5 bases not matched to a gene; V was cut back by 4 bases and J by 10 bases. Germline V gene sequence: CDR1 KGHDR, CDR2 SFDVKD. This CDR3 contains 12 residues. CDR3 nucleotide sequence: TGTGCCACCAGTGACGAGACAGGGCGAGCTTTCTTT. Encoded protein: CATSDETGRAFF.

The chain is built from TRBV24-1 and TRBJ2-3, with D tentatively TRBD1 (6 bases). Germline lookup yields CDR1 KGHDR and CDR2 SFDVKD. V lost 3 bases and J lost 0, with 12 bases in between. CDR3 length: 16 residues. This chain's CDR3 is CATSDRADRSTDTQYF. For the CDR3, the DNA is TGTGCCACCAGTGATCGGGCGGACAGAAGCACAGATACGCAGTATTTT.